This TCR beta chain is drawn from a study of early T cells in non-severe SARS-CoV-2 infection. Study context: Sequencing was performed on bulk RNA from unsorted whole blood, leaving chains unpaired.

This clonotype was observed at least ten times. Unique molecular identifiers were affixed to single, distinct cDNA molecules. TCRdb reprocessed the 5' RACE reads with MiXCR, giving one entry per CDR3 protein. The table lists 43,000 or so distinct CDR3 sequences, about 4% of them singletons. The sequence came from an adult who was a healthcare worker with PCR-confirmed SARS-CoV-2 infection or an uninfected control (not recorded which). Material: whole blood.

CDR3 sequence: CASSTGGTNTGELFF. Here the CDR3 DNA reads TGCGCCAGCTCCACCGGCGGGACGAACACCGGGGAGCTGTTTTTT. This chain joins TRBV5-1 and TRBJ2-2; D is perhaps TRBD2 (6 bases). V dropped 7 bases and J dropped 0 bases, with 13 bases sitting between them. The CDR3 loop spans 15 amino acids. Germline V gene lookup returns CDR1 SGHRS and CDR2 YFSETQ. The complete variable domain, with remaining parts taken from reference TRBV5-1 and TRBJ2-2, reads KAGVTQTPRYLIKTRGQQVTLSCSPISGHRSVSWYQQTPGQGLQFLFEYFSETQRNKGNFPGRFSGRQFSNSRSEMNVSTLELGDSALYLCASSTGGTNTGELFFGEGSRLTVL.